One and the same sample provided the 17 T cell receptor beta chains below, sequenced in a study of OX40 agonist ivuxolimab in advanced cancers. Library preparation was by the immunoSEQ multiplex PCR assay. The table was pulled from immuneACCESS by TCRdb, which kept in-frame rearrangements only. Such tables lose some clones; where checked, under half of the loss comes from unresolved V genes, and the rest has no known cause. The sample records about 46,000 clones, 88% of which are singletons. The ten top clones hold around 60% of the sample. This specimen was CD4+ or CD8+ T cells sorted from blood, taken in a trial of the OX40 agonist ivuxolimab. These TCRs come from an adult with an advanced solid tumor such as melanoma, head and neck, liver or kidney cancer.

The V and J genes are TRBV7-6 and TRBJ1-2, with a tentative D call TRBD1 (6 bases). This CDR3 contains 14 residues. From germline, CDR1 is SGHVS and CDR2 FNYEAQ. Trimming shortened V by 1 base and J by 8 bases, and 14 bases separated the two germline ends. CDR3: CASSLDGGLGGYTF. As DNA, the CDR3 is TGTGCCAGCAGCTTAGATGGGGGGCTTGGAGGCTACACCTTC.

V usage is TRBV4-2 and J usage is TRBJ2-3, with unresolved D. The V end was cut by 1 base, the J end by 0 bases, with 11 bases between. The germline CDR1 and CDR2 sequences are LGHNA and YNFKEQ. The length of the CDR3 is 16 residues. Here the CDR3 reads CASSQGSSTSTDTQYF. The CDR3 DNA reads TGTGCCAGCAGCCAAGGTTCGTCAACTAGCACAGATACGCAGTATTTT.

The chain is built from TRBV30 and TRBJ1-1; tentative D call: TRBD1 (6 bases). Germline V CDR1 and CDR2: GTSNPN, SVGIG (reference sequence). Trimming left V 3 bases short and J 1 base short, with 9 bases between. CDR3 length: 13 residues. The CDR3 DNA reads as TGTGCCTGGAGGATACAGGGGAACACTGAAGCTTTCTTT. Amino acids: CAWRIQGNTEAFF.

The CDR3 is CASSLVRYGYTF. The CDR3 nucleotides read TGTGCCAGCAGCTTGGTGCGGTATGGCTACACCTTC. The chain recombines TRBV5-6 with TRBJ1-2; D gene uncertain. Trimming cost V 0 bases and J 5 bases, with 5 bases left between them. Germline V gene sequence: CDR1 SGHDT, CDR2 YYEEEE. This CDR3 has 12 amino acids.

This clone has only a few counts. The chain links TRBV6-1 to TRBJ2-5, with D maybe TRBD1 (7 bases). Germline loops: CDR1 MNHNS, CDR2 SASEGT. Trimming stripped 8 bases from V and 5 bases from J, with 21 bases between. The CDR3 totals 15 residues. CDR3 residues: CASVPQEGASETQYF. The DNA for the CDR3 is TGTGCCAGCGTCCCACAGGAGGGGGCCTCGGAGACCCAGTACTTC.

The chain employs TRBV5-1 and TRBJ2-1; D remains ambiguous. Germline lookup yields CDR1 SGHRS and CDR2 YFSETQ. V lost 4 bases to trimming and J lost 0 bases, with 14 bases between them. The length of the CDR3 is 16 residues. In DNA form, the CDR3 reads TGCGCCAGCAGCGAAGCTGACACGAGCTCCTACAATGAGCAGTTCTTC. This translates into CASSEADTSSYNEQFF.

The chain employs TRBV19 and TRBJ2-3, with 10 positions matching TRBD2. Germline trimming cut 0 bases from V and 5 bases from J; bases unmatched to any gene: 2. The CDR3 is made up of 15 amino acids. The germline CDR1 and CDR2 sequences are LNHDA and SQIVND (reference sequence). The CDR3: CASSIDVAGGDTQYF. Here the CDR3 DNA reads TGTGCCAGTAGTATAGACGTAGCGGGAGGAGATACGCAGTATTTT.

This chain connects TRBV5-8 to TRBJ1-1, with D perhaps TRBD1 (6 bases). The ends were cut back, 4 bases at V and 2 bases at J, with 9 bases in the middle. Germline CDR1 reads SGHTS; CDR2 reads YDEGEE. This CDR3 contains 13 residues. CDR3 sequence (DNA): TGTGCCAGCAGCCTCGGGGGCAACACTGAAGCTTTCTTT. Encoded protein: CASSLGGNTEAFF.

V is TRBV7-3 and J is TRBJ2-3, with D possibly being TRBD2 (6 bases). Germline V gene sequence: CDR1 SGHTA, CDR2 FQGTGA. The CDR3 contains 14 residues. Trimming cost V 5 bases and J 2 bases, with 11 bases left between them. The CDR3 spells CASSPGLNTDTQYF. CDR3 nucleotide sequence: TGTGCCAGCAGCCCGGGACTTAACACAGATACGCAGTATTTT. Using reference TRBV7-3 and TRBJ2-3 for the parts outside the CDR3, the full variable domain is GAGVSQTPSNKVTEKGKYVELRCDPISGHTALYWYRQSLGQGPEFLIYFQGTGAADDSGLPNDRFFAVRPEGSVSTLKIQRTERGDSAVYLCASSPGLNTDTQYFGPGTRLTVL.

The V and J genes are TRBV9 and TRBJ2-5, with D possibly called TRBD1 or TRBD2 (5 bases each). From germline, CDR1 is SGDLS and CDR2 YYNGEE. V lost 0 bases, J lost 3 bases, and 12 bases lay in between. The CDR3 is 15 amino acids. The CDR3 spells CASSVGGLGEETQYF. The DNA for the CDR3 is TGTGCCAGCAGCGTAGGGGGTCTGGGGGAAGAGACCCAGTACTTC.

CDR3 sequence (DNA): TGTGCCACCAGTGGCGGGGTAGAAACCCAGTACTTC. Its translation is CATSGGVETQYF. V is TRBV15 and J is TRBJ2-5, with D tentatively TRBD2 (6 bases). The CDR3 is 12 amino acids. Germline-derived CDR1 and CDR2 are LNHNV and YYDKDF (reference sequence). Trimming shortened V by 6 bases and J by 8 bases, and 13 bases separated the two germline ends.

This sequence joins TRBV27 and TRBJ1-1; tentatively, D is TRBD1 (5 bases). This CDR3 spans 14 amino acids. In germline, CDR1 is MNHEY, CDR2 SMNVEV (reference sequence). The V end lost 6 bases, the J end lost 1 base, and 12 bases lay between the germline ends. CDR3 loop: CASSLGRWNTEAFF. CDR3 DNA: TGTGCCAGCAGCCTGGGACGGTGGAACACTGAAGCTTTCTTT.

V gene TRBV14 combines with J gene TRBJ1-1; D is unclear. The CDR3 has 13 residues. The germline CDR1 and CDR2 sequences are SGHDN and FVKESK. V was cut by 3 bases and J by 0 bases, with 5 bases left in between. The CDR3 nucleotides read TGTGCCAGCAGCCAGTTCATGAACACTGAAGCTTTCTTT. This translates into CASSQFMNTEAFF.

The chain joins TRBV30 to TRBJ2-1; TRBD2 matches at 9 bases. This CDR3 contains 16 residues. The germline CDR1 and CDR2 sequences are GTSNPN and SVGIG (reference sequence). V shed 5 bases, J shed 7 bases, and the junction held 15 bases outside the gene matches. The CDR3 reads CAWAPGSGRFVNEQFF. The CDR3 region has the DNA TGTGCCTGGGCCCCGGGTAGCGGGAGATTTGTGAATGAGCAGTTCTTC.

V is TRBV28 and J is TRBJ1-2; no clear D gene. The CDR3 covers 13 residues. Trimming took off 6 bases at V and 4 bases at J, with 12 bases between the two ends. Germline CDR1 reads MDHEN; CDR2 reads SYDVKM. For the CDR3, the DNA is TGTGCCAGCAGCCCCGGGGAACGCTATGGCTACACCTTC. Encoded protein: CASSPGERYGYTF.

This clone has more than one count but fewer than ten. The chain carries TRBV9 and TRBJ2-1, with TRBD2 matching over 7 bases. The CDR3 contains 14 residues. Trimming removed 2 bases from V and 9 bases from J; junction bases left unmatched: 8. Germline V gene lookup returns CDR1 SGDLS and CDR2 YYNGEE. CDR3 nucleotides: TGTGCCAGCAGCGTTCATCCGACGGGGGGTGAGCAGTTCTTC. This encodes CASSVHPTGGEQFF.

This chain connects TRBV7-2 to TRBJ2-7; D unresolved. CDR1 is SGHTA, CDR2 FQGNSA, per germline. This CDR3 contains 13 residues. The ends were cut back, 5 bases at V and 2 bases at J, with 10 bases in the middle. The CDR3 bases are TGTGCCAGCAGCCAATTTCATACCTACGAGCAGTACTTC. Protein product: CASSQFHTYEQYF.